Here is one TCR beta chain with its context. The germline gives CDR1 LNHDA, CDR2 SQIVND (reference sequence). This CDR3 has 15 amino acids. V was pared by 5 bases and J by 5 bases, with 8 bases of the junction left unmatched. The sample is drawn from a study of blood T cell repertoires in COVID-19. For the study at large: The United States, Italy and Spain provided the acute and convalescent COVID-19 samples. T cells, B-cell-depleted T cells, or PBMCs provided the cDNA or gDNA that served as material.

Per the study methods: Reference gene primer amplification gave nucleated cell count estimates. The method was immunoSEQ multiplex PCR; TCRdb's version includes in-frame clones alone and lacks a portion of them. That table supplies the V and J calls and clone size; D and trimming were determined from the DNA. Here the sample spans about 54,000 clones, almost 85% being singletons. The chain carries TRBV19 and TRBJ2-5; 10 nucleotides align to TRBD2. This TCR came from a human donor in a cohort sampled during active COVID-19. The source material was peripheral blood. CDR3 in DNA: TGTGCCAGTAGTCTGGCTAGCGGGAGTTGGGAGACCCAGTACTTC. As protein: CASSLASGSWETQYF.